The 15 T cell receptor beta chains presented below share a single source sample, sequenced in a study of blood T cell repertoires in COVID-19. This table comes from immunoSEQ multiplex PCR, and its TCRdb copy is limited to in-frame clones, with some not included. Of 300,000 to 400,000 clones listed, around 91% were seen once; the top ten hold 2.5% to 4%. Input material: peripheral blood. The receptors originated from a woman under 30 who had recovered from COVID-19.

The chain combines TRBV5-6 with TRBJ1-2; the D is unclear. The V gene's germline CDR1 is SGHDT and CDR2 YYEEEE. The CDR3 covers 14 residues. V was shortened by 3 bases and J by 4 bases, with 13 bases between the two germline ends. In DNA form, the CDR3 reads TGTGCCAGCAGCTCAGAATACAGTCTCTATGGCTACACCTTC. Translation gives CASSSEYSLYGYTF. Using reference TRBV5-6 and TRBJ1-2 for the parts outside the CDR3, the full variable domain is DAGVTQSPTHLIKTRGQQVTLRCSPKSGHDTVSWYQQALGQGPQFIFQYYEEEERQRGNFPDRFSGHQFPNYSSELNVNALLLGDSALYLCASSSEYSLYGYTFGSGTRLTVV.

The V and J genes are TRBV6-5 and TRBJ1-3, with 9 nucleotides matching TRBD1. V dropped 2 bases and J dropped 4; count of bases not matched to a gene: 0. Germline CDR1 reads MNHEY; CDR2 reads SVGAGI. This CDR3 region has 14 residues. The CDR3 reads CASSYTGGGNTIYF. The CDR3 DNA is TGTGCCAGCAGTTACACAGGGGGCGGAAACACCATATATTTT.

In DNA, the CDR3 is TGCGCCAGCAGCTTGGGCGGCGGATACAATGAGCAGTTCTTC. It codes for CASSLGGGYNEQFF. V usage is TRBV5-1 and J usage is TRBJ2-1; D not certain. CDR3 length: 14 amino acids. Germline loops: CDR1 SGHRS, CDR2 YFSETQ. Deletions cut 0 bases from V and 4 bases from J, with 8 bases between.

The chain couples TRBV7-2 to TRBJ2-2; 10 bases are a match to TRBD2. The CDR3 has 17 residues. CDR1 and CDR2 from the germline V gene are SGHTA and FQGNSA. The V segment lost 1 base and the J segment 6 bases; nucleotides outside the gene matches: 8. The CDR3 is CASSLGGAGGGPGELFF. As DNA, the CDR3 is TGTGCCAGCAGCTTAGGTGGAGCGGGAGGGGGACCCGGGGAGCTGTTTTTT.

This clone showed up just once. V usage is TRBV11-3 and J usage is TRBJ2-2; D is undetermined. The CDR3 has 13 amino acids. V lost 2 bases to trimming and J lost 4 bases, with 5 bases between them. Germline loops: CDR1 SGHNT, CDR2 YENEEA. The CDR3, as DNA: TGTGCCAGCAGCTTATTTCGCACCGGGGAGCTGTTTTTT. It codes for CASSLFRTGELFF.

The chain is built from TRBV11-2 and TRBJ2-1, with 8 bases lining up with TRBD2. The CDR3 is 16 residues long. V was pared by 2 bases and J by 7 bases, with 10 bases of the junction left unmatched. In germline, CDR1 is SGHAT, CDR2 FQNNGV. The CDR3 here is CASSLWGTRKENEQFF. The CDR3 region has the DNA TGTGCCAGCAGCTTATGGGGGACTAGAAAGGAGAATGAGCAGTTCTTC.

The J gene is TRBJ2-1, the V gene TRBV18, with 7 bases lining up with TRBD2. Germline V lookup: CDR1 KGHSH, CDR2 LQKENI. The CDR3 runs 16 residues. V trimming: 4 bases; J trimming: 4 bases; junction bases outside the gene matches: 10. The CDR3 DNA reads TGTGCCAGCTCACTTCGAACGGGAGCGGGGTACAATGAGCAGTTCTTC. It translates to CASSLRTGAGYNEQFF.

J is TRBJ2-1 and V is TRBV10-2, with D perhaps TRBD1 (5 bases). The germline V gene has CDR1 WSHSY and CDR2 SAAADI. This CDR3 spans 14 amino acids. V was cut by 2 bases and J by 5 bases, with 10 bases left in between. The CDR3 spells CASSEVGRNNEQFF. The DNA of the CDR3 is TGCGCCAGCAGTGAGGTGGGGCGCAACAATGAGCAGTTCTTC.

The chain employs TRBV7-9 and TRBJ1-1; a possible D gene is TRBD1 (5 bases). Per the germline V gene, CDR1 is SEHNR and CDR2 is FQNEAQ (reference sequence). Trimming cost V 5 bases and J 2 bases, with 21 bases left between them. The CDR3 consists of 17 residues. CDR3 region: CASSLLVGQGGNTEAFF. As DNA, the CDR3 is TGTGCCAGCAGCCTCTTAGTGGGCCAGGGTGGAAACACTGAAGCTTTCTTT.

This rearrangement joins TRBV6-5 to TRBJ2-1; 7 bases agree with TRBD1. CDR1 is MNHEY, CDR2 SVGAGI, per germline. Trimming took 5 bases from V and 1 from J; bases not matched to a gene: 2. This CDR3 comprises 14 residues. CDR3 nucleotides: TGTGCCAGCAGTAGACAGGGATCCTACAATGAGCAGTTCTTC. Encoded protein: CASSRQGSYNEQFF.

The chain recombines TRBV30 with TRBJ2-3, with TRBD2 matching 8 bases. Germline assignment: CDR1 GTSNPN and CDR2 SVGIG (reference sequence). J lost 2 bases, V lost 4 bases, and 2 bases had no gene match. The CDR3 extends over 13 amino acids. The CDR3: CAWTLADTDTQYF. The CDR3 DNA follows: TGTGCCTGGACACTAGCGGACACAGATACGCAGTATTTT.

The V call is TRBV29-1, the J call TRBJ1-1; D is undetermined. This CDR3 contains 13 residues. The V gene's germline CDR1 is SQVTM and CDR2 ANQGSEA. Trimming left V 6 bases short and J 2 bases short, with 13 bases between. The chain's CDR3 is CSVHEGANTEAFF. CDR3 in DNA: TGCAGCGTCCACGAGGGCGCTAACACTGAAGCTTTCTTT.

The J gene is TRBJ2-1, the V gene TRBV7-9; D not resolved. The germline V gene has CDR1 SEHNR and CDR2 FQNEAQ (reference sequence). Trimming took 4 bases from V and 3 from J, leaving 22 bases between them. The CDR3 contains 18 residues. The chain's CDR3 is CASSSTRPAAIFYNEQFF. For the CDR3, the DNA is TGTGCCAGCAGCTCAACGCGGCCGGCAGCAATTTTCTACAATGAGCAGTTCTTC.

The chain joins TRBV5-8 to TRBJ2-3; 7 nucleotides line up with TRBD2. The germline gives CDR1 SGHTS, CDR2 YDEGEE. V lost 3 bases to trimming and J lost 2 bases; unmatched junction nucleotides: 9. The CDR3 loop spans 16 amino acids. The CDR3 protein is CASSSSSGGITDTQYF. In DNA, the CDR3 is TGTGCCAGCAGCTCCTCTAGCGGAGGAATCACAGATACGCAGTATTTT.

This rearrangement joins TRBV6-5 to TRBJ2-3; D is uncertain. V shed 1 base and J shed 7 bases, with 15 bases lying between them. Germline V CDR1 and CDR2: MNHEY, SVGAGI. The CDR3 totals 15 residues. The CDR3: CASSYFLSEENTQYF. The CDR3 DNA sequence: TGTGCCAGCAGTTACTTCCTATCTGAGGAGAATACGCAGTATTTT.